This entry is about one T cell receptor beta chain. The CDR3 spans 13 residues. With 3 bases clipped from V and 7 bases from J, the junction kept 6 bases outside the gene matches. Germline V lookup: CDR1 MGHRA, CDR2 YSYEKL. Produced via immunoSEQ multiplex PCR; TCRdb's table is partial and in-frame only. This table has tens of thousands of clones, approximately 82% appearing once. These data belong to a study of radiotherapy plus CTLA-4 blockade in lung cancer. This chain joins TRBV4-1 and TRBJ2-7; 7 bases agree with TRBD1. This sequence was found in a human donor with non-small cell lung cancer that progressed on radiotherapy plus ipilimumab. The sequencing here drew on peripheral blood, taken from a patient treated with radiotherapy plus ipilimumab. This CDR3 reads CASSHLQGREQYF. The CDR3 nucleotides read TGCGCCAGCAGCCACCTACAGGGGCGGGAGCAGTACTTC.